The next 11 T cell receptor beta chains were all read from a single sample in a study of PD-L1 blockade in urothelial cancer. The table came from immunoSEQ multiplex PCR; TCRdb's copy has only in-frame clones and leaves some out. The table records about 82,000 clones, 82% of them present only once. The material sequenced was PBMCs, taken around atezolizumab (anti-PD-L1) treatment. Receptors originate from a man aged 70-80 years with urothelial cancer.

The chain joins TRBV13 to TRBJ1-1; 8 nucleotides match TRBD1. Germline CDR1 PRHDT, CDR2 FYEKMQ (reference sequence). The CDR3 covers 13 residues. J lost 6 bases, V lost 4 bases, and 4 bases had no gene match. The CDR3 protein is CASSSETGAEAFF. CDR3 coding DNA: TGTGCCAGCAGCTCCGAGACAGGGGCTGAAGCTTTCTTT.

The chain combines TRBV18 with TRBJ1-3; the D gene is possibly TRBD1 (6 bases). V was cut by 6 bases and J by 3 bases, with 15 bases left in between. The CDR3 runs to 15 residues. The germline gives CDR1 KGHSH, CDR2 LQKENI. The CDR3 DNA is TGTGCCAGCTCCCCCGCGCCGGGACATGGAAACACCATATATTTT. This sequence encodes CASSPAPGHGNTIYF.

The J gene is TRBJ2-7, the V gene TRBV30, with D maybe TRBD1 (6 bases). Germline CDR1 and CDR2: GTSNPN and SVGIG (reference sequence). The length of the CDR3 is 15 residues. V lost 2 bases and J lost 0, with 14 bases in between. The CDR3 loop is CAWSPGEGDSYEQYF. The CDR3 DNA follows: TGTGCCTGGAGTCCCGGTGAGGGGGACTCCTACGAGCAGTACTTC.

In its sample, this clone was seen once. The genes are TRBV7-3 and TRBJ2-2, with TRBD1 matching 7 bases. Germline-derived CDR1 and CDR2 are SGHTA and FQGTGA. There are 14 residues in the CDR3. V gave up 6 bases and J gave up 4 bases; unmatched junction bases: 5. CDR3 sequence (DNA): TGTGCCAGCAGGCTAGGGACAGCCACCGGGGAGCTGTTTTTT. It yields the protein CASRLGTATGELFF. Drawing the rest from reference TRBV7-3 and TRBJ2-2, the complete variable domain is GAGVSQTPSNKVTEKGKYVELRCDPISGHTALYWYRQSLGQGPEFLIYFQGTGAADDSGLPNDRFFAVRPEGSVSTLKIQRTERGDSAVYLCASRLGTATGELFFGEGSRLTVL.

The gene calls are TRBV6-1 and TRBJ1-1; D not certain. Trimming shortened V by 5 bases and J by 8 bases, and 12 bases separated the two germline ends. The CDR3 is 12 amino acids. The germline CDR1 and CDR2 sequences are MNHNS and SASEGT. The CDR3 sequence: CASSLGEGEAFF. CDR3 sequence (DNA): TGTGCCAGCAGTCTCGGGGAAGGGGAAGCTTTCTTT.

A single count supports this clone. The chain recombines TRBV5-4 with TRBJ2-3; TRBD2 might be the D (5 bases). CDR3 size: 13 residues. Trimming cost V 0 bases and J 6 bases, with 8 bases left between them. CDR1 SGHNT and CDR2 YYREEE come from the germline V gene (reference sequence). CDR3 sequence reads: CASSLGGSDTQYF. For the CDR3, the DNA is TGTGCCAGCAGCTTGGGCGGGTCGGATACGCAGTATTTT.

J is TRBJ2-1 and V is TRBV5-1, with TRBD2 matching 10 bases. The V segment lost 4 bases and the J segment 7 bases; nucleotides outside the gene matches: 5. Germline CDR1 SGHRS, CDR2 YFSETQ. CDR3 length equals 14 residues. CDR3 bases: TGCGCCAGCAGCGCAACTAGCGGGGCGAATGAGCAGTTCTTC. Its protein is CASSATSGANEQFF.

The gene calls are TRBV2 and TRBJ2-5; TRBD2 is a possible D gene (5 bases). Germline V gives CDR1 SNHLY, CDR2 FYNNEI. This CDR3 is 13 amino acids long. V was shortened by 6 bases and J by 2 bases, with 10 bases between the two germline ends. For the CDR3, the DNA is TGTGCCAGCAGGGATACTAGACAAGAGACCCAGTACTTC. Its translation is CASRDTRQETQYF.

The chain links TRBV5-1 to TRBJ2-1, with D possibly being TRBD2 (6 bases). The germline V and J ends were trimmed by 5 bases and 4 bases, with 13 bases remaining between them. The CDR3 is 14 residues long. Germline-derived CDR1 and CDR2 are SGHRS and YFSETQ. CDR3 region: CASRETSLYNEQFF. DNA for the CDR3: TGCGCCAGCAGGGAAACTAGCTTGTACAATGAGCAGTTCTTC.

This clone was seen just once. J is TRBJ2-2 and V is TRBV9; D ambiguous. This CDR3 has 13 residues. CDR1 SGDLS and CDR2 YYNGEE come from the germline V gene. V was pared by 4 bases and J by 6 bases, with 10 bases between. CDR3 loop: CASSPRLSGELFF. The CDR3 DNA is TGTGCCAGCAGCCCCCGTCTCTCCGGGGAGCTGTTTTTT.

The genes are TRBV7-3 and TRBJ2-1, with 8 bases matching TRBD2. CDR1 and CDR2 (germline): SGHTA, FQGTGA. The ends lost 5 bases at V and 6 bases at J; junction bases unmatched: 6. The CDR3 is made up of 14 amino acids. CDR3 sequence (DNA): TGTGCCAGCAGCCCCTGGACTAGCAGCAATGAGCAGTTCTTC. It translates to CASSPWTSSNEQFF.